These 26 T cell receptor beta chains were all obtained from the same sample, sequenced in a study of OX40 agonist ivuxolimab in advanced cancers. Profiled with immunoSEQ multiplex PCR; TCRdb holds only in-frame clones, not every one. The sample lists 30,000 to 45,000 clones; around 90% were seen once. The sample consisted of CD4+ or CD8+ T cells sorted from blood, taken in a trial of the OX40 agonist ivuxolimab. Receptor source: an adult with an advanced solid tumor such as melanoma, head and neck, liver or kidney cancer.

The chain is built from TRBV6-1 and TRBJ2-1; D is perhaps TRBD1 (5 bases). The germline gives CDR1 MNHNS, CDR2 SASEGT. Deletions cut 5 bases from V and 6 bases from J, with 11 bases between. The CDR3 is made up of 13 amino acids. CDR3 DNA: TGTGCCAGCAGTCTCACAGGTCCCAATGAGCAGTTCTTC. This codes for CASSLTGPNEQFF.

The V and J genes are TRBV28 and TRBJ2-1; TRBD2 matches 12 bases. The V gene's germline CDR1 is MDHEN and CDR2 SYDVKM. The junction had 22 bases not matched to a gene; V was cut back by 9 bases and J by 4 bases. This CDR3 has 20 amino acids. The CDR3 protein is CASSSVKYFTSGGRYNEQFF. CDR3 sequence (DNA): TGTGCCAGTTCCTCTGTTAAATATTTTACTAGCGGGGGGAGATACAATGAGCAGTTCTTC.

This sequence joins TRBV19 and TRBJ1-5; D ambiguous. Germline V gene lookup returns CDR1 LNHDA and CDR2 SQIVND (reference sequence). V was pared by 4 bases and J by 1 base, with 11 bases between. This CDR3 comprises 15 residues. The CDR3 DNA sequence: TGTGCCAGTAGTACCGAGGAAGGGAGCAATCAGCCCCAGCATTTT. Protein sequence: CASSTEEGSNQPQHF.

CDR3 DNA sequence: TGTGCCAGCAGCTCCCCAGACAGCGGGGGGACCAGAAAGACCCAGTACTTC. Protein product: CASSSPDSGGTRKTQYF. This rearrangement joins TRBV7-2 to TRBJ2-5; 9 positions agree with TRBD2. Germline assignment: CDR1 SGHTA and CDR2 FQGNSA. This CDR3 comprises 17 residues. After removal of 4 bases from V and 6 bases from J, the junction contained 15 bases not matched to a gene.

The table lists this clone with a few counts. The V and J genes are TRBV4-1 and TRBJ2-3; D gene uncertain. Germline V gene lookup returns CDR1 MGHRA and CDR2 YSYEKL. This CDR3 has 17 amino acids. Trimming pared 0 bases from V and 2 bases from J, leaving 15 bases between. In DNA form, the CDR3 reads TGCGCCAGCAGCCAAGATCAAACGGCCAGTAACACAGATACGCAGTATTTT. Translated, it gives CASSQDQTASNTDTQYF.

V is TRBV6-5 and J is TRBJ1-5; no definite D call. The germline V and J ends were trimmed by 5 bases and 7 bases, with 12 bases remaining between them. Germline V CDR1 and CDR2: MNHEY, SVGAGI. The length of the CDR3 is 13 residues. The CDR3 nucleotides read TGTGCCAGCAGTGGTCGATCGACCCAGCCCCAGCATTTT. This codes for CASSGRSTQPQHF.

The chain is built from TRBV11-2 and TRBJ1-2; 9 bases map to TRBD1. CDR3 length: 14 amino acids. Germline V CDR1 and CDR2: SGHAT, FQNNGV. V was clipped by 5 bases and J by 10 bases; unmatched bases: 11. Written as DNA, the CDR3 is TGTGCCAGCAGCGAGACAGGGGGGGGCAGATTCTACACCTTC. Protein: CASSETGGGRFYTF.

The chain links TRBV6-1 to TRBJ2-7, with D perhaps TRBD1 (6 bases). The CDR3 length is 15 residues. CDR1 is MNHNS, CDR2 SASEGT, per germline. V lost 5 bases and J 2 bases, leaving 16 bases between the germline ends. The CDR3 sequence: CASSLQGVIPYEQYF. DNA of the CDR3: TGTGCCAGCAGTTTACAGGGAGTTATTCCCTACGAGCAGTACTTC.

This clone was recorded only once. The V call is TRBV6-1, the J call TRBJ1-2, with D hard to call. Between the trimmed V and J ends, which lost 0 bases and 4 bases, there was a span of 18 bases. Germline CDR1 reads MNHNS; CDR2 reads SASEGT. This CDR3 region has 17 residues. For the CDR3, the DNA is TGTGCCAGCAGTGAAGCGAGTTTGGGTTGGCGAGGCTATGGCTACACCTTC. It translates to CASSEASLGWRGYGYTF.

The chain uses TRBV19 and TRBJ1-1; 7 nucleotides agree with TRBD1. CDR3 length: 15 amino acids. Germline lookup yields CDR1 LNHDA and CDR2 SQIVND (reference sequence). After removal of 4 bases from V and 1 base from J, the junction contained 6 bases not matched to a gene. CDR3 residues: CASSSPGQPNTEAFF. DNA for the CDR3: TGTGCCAGTAGTAGCCCGGGACAGCCGAACACTGAAGCTTTCTTT.

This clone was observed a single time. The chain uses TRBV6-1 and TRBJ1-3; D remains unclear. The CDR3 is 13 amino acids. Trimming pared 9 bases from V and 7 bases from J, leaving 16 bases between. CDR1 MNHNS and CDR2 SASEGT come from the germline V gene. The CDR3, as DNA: TGTGCCAGTTTTCGACTCCGCGTTAACACCATATATTTT. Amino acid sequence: CASFRLRVNTIYF.

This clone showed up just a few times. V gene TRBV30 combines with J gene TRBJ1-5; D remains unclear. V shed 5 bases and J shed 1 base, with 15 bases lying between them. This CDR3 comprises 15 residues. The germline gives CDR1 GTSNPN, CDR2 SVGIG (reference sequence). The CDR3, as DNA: TGTGCCTGGGGCCCGCCGCATGTAAGCAATCAGCCCCAGCATTTT. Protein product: CAWGPPHVSNQPQHF.

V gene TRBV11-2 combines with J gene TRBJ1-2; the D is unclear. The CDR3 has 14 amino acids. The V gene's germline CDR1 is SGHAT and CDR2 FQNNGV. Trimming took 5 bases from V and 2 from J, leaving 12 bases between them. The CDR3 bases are TGTGCCAGCAGCACTACAAGGGTCAACTATGGCTACACCTTC. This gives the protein CASSTTRVNYGYTF.

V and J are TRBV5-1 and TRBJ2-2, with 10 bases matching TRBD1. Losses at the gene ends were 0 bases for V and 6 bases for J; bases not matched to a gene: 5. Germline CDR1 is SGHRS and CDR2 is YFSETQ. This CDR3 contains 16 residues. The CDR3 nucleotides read TGCGCCAGCAGCTTGGGGGGACAGGGGTTCCCCGGGGAGCTGTTTTTT. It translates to CASSLGGQGFPGELFF.

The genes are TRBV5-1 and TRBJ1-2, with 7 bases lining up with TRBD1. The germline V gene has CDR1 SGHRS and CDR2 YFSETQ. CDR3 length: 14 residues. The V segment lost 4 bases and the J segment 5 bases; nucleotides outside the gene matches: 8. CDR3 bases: TGCGCCAGCAGCCCGATTACAGGGGTGTATGGCTACACCTTC. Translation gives CASSPITGVYGYTF.

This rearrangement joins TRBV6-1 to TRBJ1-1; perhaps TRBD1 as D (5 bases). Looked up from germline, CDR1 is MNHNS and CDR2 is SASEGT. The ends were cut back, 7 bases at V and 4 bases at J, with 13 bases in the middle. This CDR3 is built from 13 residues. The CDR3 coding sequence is TGTGCCAGCAAGGCCAGGGTGGGCACTGAAGCTTTCTTT. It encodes CASKARVGTEAFF.

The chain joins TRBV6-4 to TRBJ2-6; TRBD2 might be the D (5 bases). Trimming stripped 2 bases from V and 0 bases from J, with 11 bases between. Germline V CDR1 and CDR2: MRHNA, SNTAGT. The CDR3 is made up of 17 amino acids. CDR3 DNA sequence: TGTGCCAGCAGTGACCGGGGTTATAGCTCTGGGGCCAACGTCCTGACTTTC. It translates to CASSDRGYSSGANVLTF.

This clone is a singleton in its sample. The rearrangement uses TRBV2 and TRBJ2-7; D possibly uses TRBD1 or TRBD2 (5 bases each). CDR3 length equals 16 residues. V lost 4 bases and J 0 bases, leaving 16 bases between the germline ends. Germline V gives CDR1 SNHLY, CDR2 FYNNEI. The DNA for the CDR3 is TGTGCCAGCAGTGTTAACATGGGGGTTACCTCCTACGAGCAGTACTTC. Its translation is CASSVNMGVTSYEQYF.

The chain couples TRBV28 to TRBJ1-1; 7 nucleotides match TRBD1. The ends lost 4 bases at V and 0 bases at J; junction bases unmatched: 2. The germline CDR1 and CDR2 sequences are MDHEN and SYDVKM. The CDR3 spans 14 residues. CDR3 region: CASSSRGLNTEAFF. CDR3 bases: TGTGCCAGCAGTTCCAGGGGGTTGAACACTGAAGCTTTCTTT. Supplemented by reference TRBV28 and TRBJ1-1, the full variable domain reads DVKVTQSSRYLVKRTGEKVFLECVQDMDHENMFWYRQDPGLGLRLIYFSYDVKMKEKGDIPEGYSVSREKKERFSLILESASTNQTSMYLCASSSRGLNTEAFFGQGTRLTVV.

The CDR3 nucleotides are TGTGCCAGCAGCGTAGGGCTAGCGGGAGAGACCCAGTACTTC. Translating gives CASSVGLAGETQYF. The V and J genes are TRBV9 and TRBJ2-5, with 8 bases matching TRBD2. With 0 bases clipped from V and 4 bases from J, the junction kept 2 bases outside the gene matches. The germline V gene has CDR1 SGDLS and CDR2 YYNGEE. There are 14 residues in the CDR3.

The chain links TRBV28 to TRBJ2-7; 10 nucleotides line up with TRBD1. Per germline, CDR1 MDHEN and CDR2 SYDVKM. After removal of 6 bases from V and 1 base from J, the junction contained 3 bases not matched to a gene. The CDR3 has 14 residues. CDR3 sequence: CASRRTGGSYEQYF. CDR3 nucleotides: TGTGCCAGCAGACGGACAGGGGGTTCCTACGAGCAGTACTTC.

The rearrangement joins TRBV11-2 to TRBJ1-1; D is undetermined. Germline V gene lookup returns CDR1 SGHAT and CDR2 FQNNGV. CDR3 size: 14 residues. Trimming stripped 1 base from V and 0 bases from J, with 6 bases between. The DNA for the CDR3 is TGTGCCAGCAGCTTAGGGCTCATGAACACTGAAGCTTTCTTT. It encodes CASSLGLMNTEAFF.

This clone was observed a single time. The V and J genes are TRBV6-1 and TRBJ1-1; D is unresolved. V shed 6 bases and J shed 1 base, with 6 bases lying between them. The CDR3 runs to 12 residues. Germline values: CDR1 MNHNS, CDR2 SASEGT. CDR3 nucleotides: TGTGCCAGCAGATACAGGAACACTGAAGCTTTCTTT. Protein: CASRYRNTEAFF.

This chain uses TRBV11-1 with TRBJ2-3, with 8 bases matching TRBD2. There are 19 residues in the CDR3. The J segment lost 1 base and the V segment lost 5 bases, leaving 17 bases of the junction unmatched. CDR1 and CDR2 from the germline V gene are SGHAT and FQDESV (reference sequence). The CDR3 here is CASSKKNRADGGGTDTQYF. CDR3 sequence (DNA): TGTGCCAGCAGCAAGAAAAACCGGGCCGACGGGGGGGGCACAGATACGCAGTATTTT.

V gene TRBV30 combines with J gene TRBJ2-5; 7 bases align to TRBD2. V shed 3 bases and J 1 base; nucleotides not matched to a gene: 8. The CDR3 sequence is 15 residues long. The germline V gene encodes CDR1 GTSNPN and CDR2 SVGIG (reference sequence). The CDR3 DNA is TGTGCCTGGAGCCTACGGGGGGTAGTCCAAGAGACCCAGTACTTC. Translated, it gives CAWSLRGVVQETQYF.

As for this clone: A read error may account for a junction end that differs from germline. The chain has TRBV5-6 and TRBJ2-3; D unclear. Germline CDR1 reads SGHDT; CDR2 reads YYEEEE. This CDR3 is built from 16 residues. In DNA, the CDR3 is TGTGCCAGCACCTTGGTCGGGTGGAGTTCGATGGATACGCAGTATTTT. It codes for CASTLVGWSSMDTQYF. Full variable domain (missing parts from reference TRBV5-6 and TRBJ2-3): DAGVTQSPTHLIKTRGQQVTLRCSPKSGHDTVSWYQQALGQGPQFIFQYYEEEERQRGNFPDRFSGHQFPNYSSELNVNALLLGDSALYLCASTLVGWSSMDTQYFGPGTRLTVL.